Each of the 14 T cell receptor beta chains below was sequenced from the same sample in a study of blood T cell repertoires in COVID-19. Data came from immunoSEQ multiplex PCR; TCRdb stores just in-frame clones and leaves some out. The profile shows fewer than 350,000 clones, roughly 86% of them singletons. Source material: peripheral blood. The source is a man younger than 35 with active or convalescent COVID-19.

The chain employs TRBV6-1 and TRBJ1-4; TRBD1 matches 9 bases. Germline CDR1 MNHNS, CDR2 SASEGT. This CDR3 is 16 amino acids long. V trimming: 3 bases; J trimming: 2 bases; junction bases outside the gene matches: 4. The CDR3 nucleotides read TGTGCCAGCAGTGACGGGGACAGGGCGACTAATGAAAAACTGTTTTTT. Amino acid sequence: CASSDGDRATNEKLFF.

In its sample, this clone was seen a few times. The CDR3 region has the DNA TGTGCCAGCAGTGACGGGACAGGGGTCGATACGCAGTATTTT. Translation: CASSDGTGVDTQYF. The chain carries TRBV6-4 and TRBJ2-3, with 10 bases fitting TRBD1. Germline values: CDR1 MRHNA, CDR2 SNTAGT. Trimming removed 2 bases from V and 6 bases from J; junction bases left unmatched: 2. The CDR3 spans 14 residues.

The sample holds one count of this clone. V is TRBV7-2 and J is TRBJ1-5; D is unclear. Germline lookup yields CDR1 SGHTA and CDR2 FQGNSA. This CDR3 spans 14 amino acids. Trimming left V 4 bases short and J 0 bases short, with 7 bases between. DNA for the CDR3: TGTGCCAGCAGCTCTTCTAGTAGCAATCAGCCCCAGCATTTT. Its protein product is CASSSSSSNQPQHF.

The J gene is TRBJ1-1, the V gene TRBV3-1 (or the pseudogene TRBV3-2); D perhaps matches TRBD1 (5 bases). Trimming cost V 3 bases and J 0 bases, with 17 bases left between them. The CDR3 spans 17 residues. Germline V gives CDR1 LGHDT, CDR2 YNNKEL (reference sequence). The CDR3: CASSHPQGGLMNTEAFF. CDR3 nucleotide sequence: TGTGCCAGCAGCCACCCTCAGGGAGGCCTTATGAACACTGAAGCTTTCTTT.

V and J are TRBV10-3 and TRBJ1-2, with a tentative D call TRBD1 (6 bases). The germline gives CDR1 ENHRY, CDR2 SYGVKD. V was cut by 6 bases and J by 4 bases, with 9 bases left in between. The CDR3 runs 12 residues. CDR3 residues: CAISTGLYGYTF. The CDR3 bases are TGTGCCATCAGCACAGGGCTCTATGGCTACACCTTC.

This chain joins TRBV7-9 and TRBJ1-5; perhaps TRBD1 as D (5 bases). CDR3 size: 15 residues. Germline V gene sequence: CDR1 SEHNR, CDR2 FQNEAQ (reference sequence). Between the trimmed V and J ends, which lost 3 bases and 3 bases, there was a span of 12 bases. The CDR3 region is CASSFSGDINQPQHF. Here the CDR3 DNA reads TGTGCCAGCAGCTTTTCGGGGGATATCAATCAGCCCCAGCATTTT.

This clone occurred a few times. The chain recombines TRBV6-2 or TRBV6-3 with TRBJ2-6; D gene uncertain. The V gene's germline CDR1 is MNHEY and CDR2 SVGEGT. With 4 bases removed from V and 2 bases from J, the gap between germline ends came to 6 bases. This CDR3 has 14 residues. CDR3 nucleotides: TGTGCCAGCAGTTTCGCGACTGGGGCCAACGTCCTGACTTTC. The encoded protein is CASSFATGANVLTF.

The chain recombines TRBV5-5 with TRBJ1-2; tentative D call: TRBD1 (5 bases). Between the trimmed V and J ends, which lost 2 bases and 3 bases, there was a span of 5 bases. The germline CDR1 and CDR2 sequences are SGHKS and YYEKEE (reference sequence). The CDR3 runs to 12 residues. In DNA form, the CDR3 reads TGTGCCAGCAGCTTAGGGGACTATGGCTACACCTTC. Its protein product is CASSLGDYGYTF.

The CDR3 bases are TGTGCCAGCAGCCCAAAGACAGGTAGCACAGATACGCAGTATTTT. It is translated as CASSPKTGSTDTQYF. The chain links TRBV13 to TRBJ2-3, with a weak D call TRBD1 (6 bases). Germline-derived CDR1 and CDR2 are PRHDT and FYEKMQ (reference sequence). V dropped 5 bases and J dropped 0 bases, with 12 bases sitting between them. The CDR3 is made up of 15 amino acids.

The chain couples TRBV4-1 to TRBJ1-2; 7 bases agree with TRBD1. V trimming: 4 bases; J trimming: 4 bases; junction bases outside the gene matches: 9. CDR3 length: 15 residues. Germline V gene lookup returns CDR1 MGHRA and CDR2 YSYEKL. CDR3 sequence reads: CASSPRRQGAYGYTF. The CDR3 DNA sequence: TGCGCCAGCAGCCCCAGACGACAGGGCGCCTATGGCTACACCTTC.

The rearrangement uses TRBV9 and TRBJ2-5, with 11 positions matching TRBD2. From germline, CDR1 is SGDLS and CDR2 YYNGEE. This CDR3 region has 18 residues. V shed 0 bases, J shed 3 bases, and the junction held 10 bases outside the gene matches. CDR3 DNA sequence: TGTGCCAGCAGCGTAGATCGGGGCCTAGCGGGGGGCAAAGAGACCCAGTACTTC. This encodes CASSVDRGLAGGKETQYF.

V gene TRBV7-9 combines with J gene TRBJ2-1; TRBD2 is a possible D gene (6 bases). V shed 1 base and J shed 12 bases, with 16 bases lying between them. Germline CDR1 reads SEHNR; CDR2 reads FQNEAQ (reference sequence). This CDR3 contains 14 residues. CDR3 bases: TGTGCCAGCAGCTTAGATCGGACTAAGGTTGGGCAGTTCTTC. Residues: CASSLDRTKVGQFF. The whole variable domain, filled in from reference TRBV7-9 and TRBJ2-1, reads DTGVSQNPRHKITKRGQNVTFRCDPISEHNRLYWYRQTLGQGPEFLTYFQNEAQLEKSRLLSDRFSAERPKGSFSTLEIQRTEQGDSAMYLCASSLDRTKVGQFFGPGTRLTVL.

This chain uses TRBV5-6 with TRBJ1-1; the D is unclear. The CDR3 runs 14 residues. The germline V and J ends were trimmed by 0 bases and 7 bases, with 13 bases remaining between them. Germline assignment: CDR1 SGHDT and CDR2 YYEEEE. The CDR3 DNA is TGTGCCAGCAGCTTGGGTTCGGGCGGGATTGAAGCTTTCTTT. Its protein is CASSLGSGGIEAFF.

The chain carries TRBV14 and TRBJ2-7, with 9 positions matching TRBD1. Germline values: CDR1 SGHDN, CDR2 FVKESK. The trim removed 5 bases at V and 7 bases at J, leaving 6 bases unmatched. This CDR3 is 13 amino acids long. For the CDR3, the DNA is TGTGCCAGCAGCTGGGACAGGGTGGGGGAGCAGTACTTC. Its protein is CASSWDRVGEQYF. The variable domain in full, completed from reference TRBV14 and TRBJ2-7, reads EAGVTQFPSHSVIEKGQTVTLRCDPISGHDNLYWYRRVMGKEIKFLLHFVKESKQDESGMPNNRFLAERTGGTYSTLKVQPAELEDSGVYFCASSWDRVGEQYFGPGTRLTVT.